These 25 T cell receptor beta chains were sequenced from one sample in a study of T cells in localized non-small cell lung cancer (dated by TCRdb to the early 2020s). Libraries were constructed by the immunoSEQ multiplex PCR assay. TCRdb stores this immuneACCESS table with in-frame sequences only. Part of the clones is absent; in the studies checked, under half of the shortfall reflects unresolved V genes, and no reason is known for the rest. Present in this sample are 100,000 or so clones, approximately 91% of which were seen just once. Of the sample, over 3.5% falls within the top ten clones. The sample was PBMCs, taken before any cancer treatment. Every receptor here comes from a woman aged 35 to 69 with stage II squamous cell lung carcinoma.

V and J are TRBV19 and TRBJ1-4, with TRBD1 as a possible D gene (6 bases). V lost 4 bases and J 6 bases, leaving 12 bases between the germline ends. CDR1 and CDR2 from the germline V gene are LNHDA and SQIVND (reference sequence). The CDR3 is made up of 14 amino acids. For the CDR3, the DNA is TGTGCCAGTAGTACACAGGGTTCACATGAAAAACTGTTTTTT. Its protein is CASSTQGSHEKLFF.

A few counts support this clone. V and J are TRBV5-4 and TRBJ2-1, with D maybe TRBD2 (7 bases). CDR3 size: 14 residues. V was cut by 4 bases and J by 4 bases, with 12 bases left in between. Looked up from germline, CDR1 is SGHNT and CDR2 is YYREEE (reference sequence). The CDR3 DNA is TGTGCCAGCAGCCGGGGGGCCGATTACAATGAGCAGTTCTTC. The encoded protein is CASSRGADYNEQFF.

The chain links TRBV6-1 to TRBJ2-3; a possible D gene is TRBD1 (5 bases). The CDR3 loop spans 14 amino acids. V lost 4 bases to trimming and J lost 2 bases, with 10 bases between them. Germline V gene lookup returns CDR1 MNHNS and CDR2 SASEGT. The CDR3 loop reads CASSVTESTDTQYF. CDR3 in DNA: TGTGCCAGCAGTGTGACAGAGTCCACAGATACGCAGTATTTT.

This clone has only one observation. V is TRBV2 and J is TRBJ1-1; unclear D gene. Trimming took off 4 bases at V and 1 base at J, with 4 bases between the two ends. The CDR3 runs to 12 residues. Looked up from germline, CDR1 is SNHLY and CDR2 is FYNNEI. The CDR3 DNA is TGTGCCAGCAGTGTCAGGAACACTGAAGCTTTCTTT. Translated: CASSVRNTEAFF.

The chain employs TRBV19 and TRBJ1-5; D is unclear. The length of the CDR3 is 14 residues. Trimming shortened V by 10 bases and J by 0 bases, and 13 bases separated the two germline ends. The germline gives CDR1 LNHDA, CDR2 SQIVND (reference sequence). DNA for the CDR3: TGTGCCACCAGCGACTGGGGTAGCAATCAGCCCCAGCATTTT. Translated, it gives CATSDWGSNQPQHF.

V usage is TRBV5-5 and J usage is TRBJ1-5, with 8 bases matching TRBD1. The CDR3 is 16 amino acids. J lost 0 bases, V lost 4 bases, and 6 bases had no gene match. Germline V gene data show CDR1 as SGHKS and CDR2 as YYEKEE (reference sequence). CDR3 sequence: CASSPRQGNSNQPQHF. DNA for the CDR3: TGTGCCAGCAGCCCAAGACAGGGGAATAGCAATCAGCCCCAGCATTTT.

V usage is TRBV5-4 and J usage is TRBJ1-1; D is unclear. The V end was cut by 4 bases, the J end by 7 bases, with 14 bases between. Germline V gene sequence: CDR1 SGHNT, CDR2 YYREEE (reference sequence). This CDR3 region has 13 residues. In nucleotides, the CDR3 is TGTGCCAGCAGCCCGACGGACGGCCGTGAAGCTTTCTTT. It specifies CASSPTDGREAFF.

This clone was seen only once. V is TRBV19 and J is TRBJ1-2; D is unresolved. Germline V lookup: CDR1 LNHDA, CDR2 SQIVND (reference sequence). Trimming cost V 3 bases and J 8 bases, with 10 bases left between them. This CDR3 is built from 12 residues. The CDR3 here is CASSIPAEGYTF. Here the CDR3 DNA reads TGTGCCAGTAGTATCCCCGCCGAGGGCTACACCTTC.

The rearrangement uses TRBV29-1 and TRBJ1-2, with D possibly TRBD1 on 5 matching bases. The germline V and J ends were trimmed by 3 bases and 3 bases, with 5 bases remaining between them. This CDR3 comprises 11 residues. From germline, CDR1 is SQVTM and CDR2 ANQGSEA. The CDR3 region is CSVEGDYGYTF. The CDR3, as DNA: TGCAGCGTTGAGGGGGACTATGGCTACACCTTC.

V gene TRBV19 combines with J gene TRBJ2-1, with 11 positions matching TRBD2. This CDR3 contains 14 residues. V was clipped by 4 bases and J by 7 bases; unmatched bases: 3. Germline values: CDR1 LNHDA, CDR2 SQIVND (reference sequence). CDR3 loop: CASSKGLAVNEQFF. The CDR3 nucleotides are TGTGCCAGTAGTAAGGGACTAGCGGTGAATGAGCAGTTCTTC.

The chain recombines TRBV6-1 with TRBJ2-1; 9 positions match TRBD2. After removal of 6 bases from V and 8 bases from J, the junction contained 11 bases not matched to a gene. Germline V CDR1 and CDR2: MNHNS, SASEGT. The CDR3 extends over 15 amino acids. CDR3 sequence: CASSLQRGDIDEQFF. The DNA of the CDR3 is TGTGCCAGCAGCCTCCAGCGGGGGGATATCGATGAGCAGTTCTTC.

V is TRBV21-1 and J is TRBJ2-5. TRBV21-1 counts as a pseudogene. This CDR3 contains 15 residues. The CDR3 loop is CASSKRSRTQETQYF. The CDR3 DNA reads TGTGCCAGCAGCAAAAGATCGAGGACCCAAGAGACCCAGTACTTC.

This sequence joins TRBV19 and TRBJ1-1; the D gene is possibly TRBD1 (6 bases). Trimming shortened V by 3 bases and J by 6 bases, and 11 bases separated the two germline ends. Germline CDR1 reads LNHDA; CDR2 reads SQIVND (reference sequence). This CDR3 is built from 13 residues. This CDR3 is CASSISRGAEAFF. The CDR3 DNA follows: TGTGCCAGTAGTATCAGCAGGGGCGCTGAAGCTTTCTTT.

The V gene is TRBV4-1, the J gene TRBJ1-1; weak D call: TRBD1 (6 bases). There are 13 residues in the CDR3. Trimming removed 4 bases at V and 7 bases at J, with 13 bases between. Per germline, CDR1 MGHRA and CDR2 YSYEKL. CDR3 in DNA: TGCGCCAGCAGCCTCGGGGGGCTTGGTGAAGCTTTCTTT. Translation gives CASSLGGLGEAFF.

The chain carries TRBV19 and TRBJ2-7; TRBD2 agrees at 7 bases. The V segment lost 9 bases and the J segment 1 base; nucleotides outside the gene matches: 9. The CDR3 has 14 amino acids. CDR1 and CDR2 from the germline V gene are LNHDA and SQIVND (reference sequence). CDR3 in amino acids: CASRLGSGSYEQYF. DNA of the CDR3: TGTGCCAGCAGATTGGGTAGCGGGTCCTACGAGCAGTACTTC.

The rearrangement uses TRBV2 and TRBJ1-5; no definite D call. Germline V gene sequence: CDR1 SNHLY, CDR2 FYNNEI. This CDR3 comprises 15 residues. With 4 bases removed from V and 2 bases from J, the gap between germline ends came to 12 bases. The chain's CDR3 is CASSASGIGNQPQHF. CDR3 nucleotide sequence: TGTGCCAGCAGTGCTTCGGGGATCGGCAATCAGCCCCAGCATTTT.

The chain uses TRBV14 and TRBJ1-2, with TRBD1 matching over 12 bases. V was pared by 4 bases and J by 6 bases, with 6 bases of the junction left unmatched. Germline lookup yields CDR1 SGHDN and CDR2 FVKESK. This CDR3 is 15 amino acids long. DNA for the CDR3: TGTGCCAGCAGCCGGGACAGGGGGCTTATTGATGGCTACACCTTC. Protein sequence: CASSRDRGLIDGYTF.

This clone was found once. The chain combines TRBV7-9 with TRBJ2-5; D possibly uses TRBD1 or TRBD2 (5 bases each). The CDR3 is 14 amino acids. CDR1 is SEHNR and CDR2 is FQNEAQ in the germline V gene (reference sequence). Trimming pared 0 bases from V and 4 bases from J, leaving 9 bases between. The CDR3 sequence: CASSLAGAGETQYF. The CDR3 DNA reads as TGTGCCAGCAGCTTAGCCGGGGCGGGAGAGACCCAGTACTTC.

The chain is built from TRBV7-9 and TRBJ1-4, with D unclear. Germline V gene lookup returns CDR1 SEHNR and CDR2 FQNEAQ (reference sequence). The CDR3 contains 17 residues. Trimming shortened V by 5 bases and J by 4 bases, and 20 bases separated the two germline ends. The CDR3, as DNA: TGTGCCAGCAGCACCTCGCTCGGCCAGGCCGGTAATGAAAAACTGTTTTTT. Translation gives CASSTSLGQAGNEKLFF.

The rearrangement joins TRBV6-1 to TRBJ1-1; D remains unclear. The CDR3 consists of 12 residues. The germline V gene has CDR1 MNHNS and CDR2 SASEGT. Trimming removed 6 bases at V and 5 bases at J, with 10 bases between. CDR3 bases: TGTGCCAGCAGCGGACCTTTAACTGAAGCTTTCTTT. Translated, it gives CASSGPLTEAFF.

The V and J genes are TRBV10-3 and TRBJ1-4, with unresolved D. V was trimmed by 6 bases and J by 4 bases, leaving 9 bases between them. This CDR3 has 13 residues. Per the germline V gene, CDR1 is ENHRY and CDR2 is SYGVKD. CDR3 region: CAISQPNNEKLFF. The CDR3 nucleotides are TGTGCCATCAGCCAACCAAATAATGAAAAACTGTTTTTT.

The V gene is TRBV15, the J gene TRBJ1-4, with TRBD1 as a possible D gene (6 bases). The ends were cut back, 6 bases at V and 5 bases at J, with 10 bases in the middle. This CDR3 has 13 amino acids. Per the germline V gene, CDR1 is LNHNV and CDR2 is YYDKDF (reference sequence). CDR3 DNA sequence: TGTGCCACCAGACGGGACACCAATGAAAAACTGTTTTTT. It yields the protein CATRRDTNEKLFF.

This clone has just one count. V usage is TRBV7-8 and J usage is TRBJ1-3; D gene uncertain. Germline V lookup: CDR1 SGHVS, CDR2 FQNEAQ. CDR3 size: 14 residues. Trimming left V 10 bases short and J 0 bases short, with 13 bases between. The CDR3 sequence: CATKVPSSGNTIYF. The CDR3 bases are TGTGCCACCAAGGTCCCATCCTCTGGAAACACCATATATTTT.

V and J are TRBV5-4 and TRBJ1-1, with TRBD1 as a possible D gene (6 bases). Germline V gene lookup returns CDR1 SGHNT and CDR2 YYREEE (reference sequence). Trimming removed 2 bases at V and 6 bases at J, with 11 bases between. The CDR3 loop spans 13 amino acids. In nucleotides, the CDR3 is TGTGCCAGCAGCTTTACGGACAGCCCTGAAGCTTTCTTT. Protein: CASSFTDSPEAFF.

The rearrangement uses TRBV13 and TRBJ1-1; D uncertain. V lost 2 bases, J lost 1 base, and 8 bases lay in between. The CDR3 loop spans 14 amino acids. Germline CDR1 is PRHDT and CDR2 is FYEKMQ (reference sequence). CDR3 nucleotide sequence: TGTGCCAGCAGCTTATATTTCCAGAACACTGAAGCTTTCTTT. Amino acid sequence: CASSLYFQNTEAFF.